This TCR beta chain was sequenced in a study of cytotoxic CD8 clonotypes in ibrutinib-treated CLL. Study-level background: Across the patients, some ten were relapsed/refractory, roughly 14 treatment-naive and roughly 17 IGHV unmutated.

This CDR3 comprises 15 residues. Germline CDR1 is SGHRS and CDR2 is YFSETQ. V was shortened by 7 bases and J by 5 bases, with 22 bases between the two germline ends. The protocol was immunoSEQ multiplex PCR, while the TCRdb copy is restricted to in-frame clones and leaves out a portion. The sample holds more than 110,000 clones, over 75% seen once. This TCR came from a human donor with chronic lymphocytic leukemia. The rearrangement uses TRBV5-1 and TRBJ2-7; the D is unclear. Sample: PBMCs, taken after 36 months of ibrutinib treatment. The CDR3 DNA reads TGCGCCAGCGGCAACCTGGACGGGCAATCCCACGAGCAGTACTTC. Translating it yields CASGNLDGQSHEQYF.